The clone carrying this T cell receptor beta chain was observed a handful of times. Original methodology: By means of reference gene primer amplification, nucleated cell counts were estimated. Produced via immunoSEQ multiplex PCR; TCRdb's table is partial and in-frame only. The DNA gave D and trimming, while V, J and clone size come from that table. This repertoire shows approximately 37,000 clones, roughly 88% found once; its top ten account for 7% to 9%. Deletions cut 7 bases from V and 3 bases from J, with 19 bases between. The CDR3 is made up of 15 amino acids. CDR1 and CDR2 from the germline V gene are SGHRS and YFSETQ. The source of the sample is a study of blood T cell repertoires in COVID-19. Whole-study context: The study drew acute and convalescent COVID-19 samples from the United States, Italy and Spain. The cDNA or gDNA used as material had been derived from T cells, B-cell-depleted T cells, or PBMCs.

Sample: peripheral blood. The TCR originated in a woman between 70 and 85 years old with acute or convalescent COVID-19. The gene calls are TRBV5-1 and TRBJ2-5; tentative D call: TRBD2 (6 bases). As DNA, the CDR3 is TGCGCCAGCCGGGAGCAGGGAAAAGTGGAAGAGACCCAGTACTTC. Residues: CASREQGKVEETQYF.